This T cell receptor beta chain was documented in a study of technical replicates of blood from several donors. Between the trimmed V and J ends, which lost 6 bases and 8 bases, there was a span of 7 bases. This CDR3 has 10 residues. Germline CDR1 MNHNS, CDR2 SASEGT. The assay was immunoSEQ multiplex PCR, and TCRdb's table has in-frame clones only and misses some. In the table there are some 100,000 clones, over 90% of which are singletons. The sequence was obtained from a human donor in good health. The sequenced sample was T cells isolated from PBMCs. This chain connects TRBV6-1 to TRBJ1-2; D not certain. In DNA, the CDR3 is TGTGCCAGCAGGGAACGGGGCTACACCTTC. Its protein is CASRERGYTF.